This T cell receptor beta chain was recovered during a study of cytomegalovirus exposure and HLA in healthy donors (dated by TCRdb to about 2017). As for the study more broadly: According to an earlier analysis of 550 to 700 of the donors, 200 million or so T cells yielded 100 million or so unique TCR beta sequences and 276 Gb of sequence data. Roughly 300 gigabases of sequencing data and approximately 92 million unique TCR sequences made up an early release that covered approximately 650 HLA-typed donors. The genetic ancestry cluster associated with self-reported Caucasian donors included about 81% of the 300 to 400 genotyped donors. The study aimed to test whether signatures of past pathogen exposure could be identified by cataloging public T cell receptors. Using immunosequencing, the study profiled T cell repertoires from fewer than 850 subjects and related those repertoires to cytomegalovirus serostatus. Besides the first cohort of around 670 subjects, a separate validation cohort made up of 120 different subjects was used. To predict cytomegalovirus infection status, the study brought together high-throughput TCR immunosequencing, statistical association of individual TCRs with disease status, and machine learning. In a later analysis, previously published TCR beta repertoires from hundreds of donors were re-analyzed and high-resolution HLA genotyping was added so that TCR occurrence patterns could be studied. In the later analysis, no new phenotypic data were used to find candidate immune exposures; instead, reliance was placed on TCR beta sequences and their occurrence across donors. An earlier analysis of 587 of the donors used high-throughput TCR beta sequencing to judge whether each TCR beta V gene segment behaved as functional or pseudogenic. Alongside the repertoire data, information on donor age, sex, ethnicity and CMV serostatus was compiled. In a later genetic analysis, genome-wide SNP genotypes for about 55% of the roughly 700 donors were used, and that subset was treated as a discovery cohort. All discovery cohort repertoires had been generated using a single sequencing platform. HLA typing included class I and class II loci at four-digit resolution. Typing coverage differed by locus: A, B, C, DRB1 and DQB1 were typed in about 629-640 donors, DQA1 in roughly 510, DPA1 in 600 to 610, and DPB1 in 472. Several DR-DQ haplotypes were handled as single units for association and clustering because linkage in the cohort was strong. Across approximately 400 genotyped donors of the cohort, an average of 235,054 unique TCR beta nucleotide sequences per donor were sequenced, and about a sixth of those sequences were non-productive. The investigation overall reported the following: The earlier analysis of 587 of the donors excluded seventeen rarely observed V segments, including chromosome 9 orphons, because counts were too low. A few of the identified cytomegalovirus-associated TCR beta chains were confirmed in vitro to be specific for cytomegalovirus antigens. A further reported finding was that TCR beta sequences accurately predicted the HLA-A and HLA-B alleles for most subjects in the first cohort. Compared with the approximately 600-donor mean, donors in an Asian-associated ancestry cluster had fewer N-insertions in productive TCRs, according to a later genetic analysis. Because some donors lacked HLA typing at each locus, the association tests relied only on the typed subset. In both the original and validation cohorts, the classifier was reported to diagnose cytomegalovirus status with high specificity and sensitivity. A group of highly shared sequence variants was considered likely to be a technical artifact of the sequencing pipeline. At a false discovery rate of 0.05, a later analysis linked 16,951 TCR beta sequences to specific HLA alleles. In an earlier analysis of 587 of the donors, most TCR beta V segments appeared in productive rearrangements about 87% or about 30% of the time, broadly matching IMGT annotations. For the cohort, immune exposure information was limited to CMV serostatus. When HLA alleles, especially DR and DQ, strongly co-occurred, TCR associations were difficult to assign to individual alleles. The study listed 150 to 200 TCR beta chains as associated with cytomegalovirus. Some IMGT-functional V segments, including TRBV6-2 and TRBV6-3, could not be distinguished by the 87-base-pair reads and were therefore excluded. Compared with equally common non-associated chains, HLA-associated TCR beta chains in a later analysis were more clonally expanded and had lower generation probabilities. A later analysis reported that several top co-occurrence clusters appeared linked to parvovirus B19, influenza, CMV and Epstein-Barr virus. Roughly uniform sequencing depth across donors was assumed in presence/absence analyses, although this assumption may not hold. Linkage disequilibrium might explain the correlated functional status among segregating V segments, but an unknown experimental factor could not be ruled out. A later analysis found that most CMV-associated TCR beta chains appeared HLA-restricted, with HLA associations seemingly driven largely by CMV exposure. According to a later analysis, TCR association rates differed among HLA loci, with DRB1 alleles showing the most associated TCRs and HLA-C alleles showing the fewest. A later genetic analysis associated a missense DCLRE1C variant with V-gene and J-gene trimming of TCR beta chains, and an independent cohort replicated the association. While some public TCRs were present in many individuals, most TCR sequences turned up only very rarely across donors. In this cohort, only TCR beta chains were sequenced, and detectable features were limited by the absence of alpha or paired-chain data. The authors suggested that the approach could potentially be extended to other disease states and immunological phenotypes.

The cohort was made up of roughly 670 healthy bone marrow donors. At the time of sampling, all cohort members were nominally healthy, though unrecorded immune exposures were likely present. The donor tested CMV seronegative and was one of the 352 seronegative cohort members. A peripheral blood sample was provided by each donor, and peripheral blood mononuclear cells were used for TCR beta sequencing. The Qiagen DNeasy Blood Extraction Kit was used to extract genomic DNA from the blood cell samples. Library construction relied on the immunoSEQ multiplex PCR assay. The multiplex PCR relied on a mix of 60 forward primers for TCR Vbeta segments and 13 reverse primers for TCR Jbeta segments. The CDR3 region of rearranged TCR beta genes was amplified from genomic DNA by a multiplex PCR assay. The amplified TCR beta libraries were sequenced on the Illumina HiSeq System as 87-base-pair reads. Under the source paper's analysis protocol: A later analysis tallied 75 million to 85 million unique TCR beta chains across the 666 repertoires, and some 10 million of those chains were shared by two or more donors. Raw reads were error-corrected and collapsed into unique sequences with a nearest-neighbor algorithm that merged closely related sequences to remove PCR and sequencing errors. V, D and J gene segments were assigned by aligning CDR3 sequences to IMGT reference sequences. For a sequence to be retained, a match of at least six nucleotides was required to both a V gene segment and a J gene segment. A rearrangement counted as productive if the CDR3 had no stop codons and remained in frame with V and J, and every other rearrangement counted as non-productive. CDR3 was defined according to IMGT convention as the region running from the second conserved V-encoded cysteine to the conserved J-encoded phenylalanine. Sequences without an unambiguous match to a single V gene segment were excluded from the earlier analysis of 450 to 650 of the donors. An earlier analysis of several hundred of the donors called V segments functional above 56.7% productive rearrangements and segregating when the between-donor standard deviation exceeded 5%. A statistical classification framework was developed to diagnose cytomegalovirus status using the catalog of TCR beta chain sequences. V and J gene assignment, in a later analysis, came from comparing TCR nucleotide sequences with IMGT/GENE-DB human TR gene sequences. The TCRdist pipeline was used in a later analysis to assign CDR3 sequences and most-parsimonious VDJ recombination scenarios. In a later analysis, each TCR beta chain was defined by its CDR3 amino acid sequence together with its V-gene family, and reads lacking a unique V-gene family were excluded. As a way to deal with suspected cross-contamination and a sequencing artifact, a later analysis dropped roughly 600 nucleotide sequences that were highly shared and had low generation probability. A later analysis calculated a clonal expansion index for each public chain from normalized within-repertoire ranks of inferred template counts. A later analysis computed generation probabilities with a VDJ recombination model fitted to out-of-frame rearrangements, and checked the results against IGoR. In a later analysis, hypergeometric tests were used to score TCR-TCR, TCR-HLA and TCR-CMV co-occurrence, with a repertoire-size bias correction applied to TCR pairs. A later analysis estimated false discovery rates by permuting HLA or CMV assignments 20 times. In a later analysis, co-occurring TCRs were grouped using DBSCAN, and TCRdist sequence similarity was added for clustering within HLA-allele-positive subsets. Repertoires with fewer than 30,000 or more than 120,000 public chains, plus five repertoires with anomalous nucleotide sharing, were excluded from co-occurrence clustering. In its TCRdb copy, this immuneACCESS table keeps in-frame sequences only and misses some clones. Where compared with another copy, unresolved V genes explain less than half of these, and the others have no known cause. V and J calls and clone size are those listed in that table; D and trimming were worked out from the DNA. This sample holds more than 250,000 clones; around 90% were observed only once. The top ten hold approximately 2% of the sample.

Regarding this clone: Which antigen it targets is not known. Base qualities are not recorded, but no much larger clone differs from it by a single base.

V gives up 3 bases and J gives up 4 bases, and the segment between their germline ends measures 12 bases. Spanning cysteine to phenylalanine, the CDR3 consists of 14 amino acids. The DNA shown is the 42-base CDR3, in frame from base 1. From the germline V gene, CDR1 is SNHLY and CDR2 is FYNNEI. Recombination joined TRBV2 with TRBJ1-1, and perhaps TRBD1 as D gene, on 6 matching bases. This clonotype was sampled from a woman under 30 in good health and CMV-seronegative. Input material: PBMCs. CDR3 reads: CASSDYRDLTEAFF. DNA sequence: TGTGCCAGCAGTGACTACAGGGATCTCACTGAAGCTTTCTTT.